Presented here are 9 T cell receptor beta chains from one specimen sequenced in a study of blood T cell repertoires in COVID-19 (dated by TCRdb to the early 2020s). The protocol used for the library was the immunoSEQ multiplex PCR assay. What TCRdb holds here is the immuneACCESS table cut down to in-frame rearrangements. Part of the clones is not present; checked against another copy, under half of the missing clones reflect an unresolved V gene, and the others are unexplained. Here the sample has 200,000 to 250,000 clones; 80% to 90% occur a single time. 3.8% of the sample lies in the top ten. Material: PBMCs or T cells enriched from blood (not recorded which). These receptors came from a woman aged 40 to 50 with acute COVID-19.

The chain employs TRBV4-3 and TRBJ2-5; the D gene is possibly TRBD1 (5 bases). Deletions cut 0 bases from V and 1 base from J, with 12 bases between. Germline CDR1 LGHNA, CDR2 YSLEER. This CDR3 is 16 amino acids long. The CDR3 loop reads CASSQDRWTLQETQYF. CDR3 DNA: TGCGCCAGCAGCCAAGACCGTTGGACACTCCAAGAGACCCAGTACTTC.

The chain employs TRBV7-2 and TRBJ2-1; 7 nucleotides line up with TRBD2. Germline values: CDR1 SGHTA, CDR2 FQGNSA. Trimming took 7 bases from V and 7 from J; bases not matched to a gene: 10. The CDR3 contains 14 residues. This CDR3 is CASISGRASNEQFF. CDR3 sequence (DNA): TGTGCCAGCATCTCGGGGAGGGCGTCAAATGAGCAGTTCTTC.

The V call is TRBV5-1, the J call TRBJ1-1; D not resolved. V lost 3 bases and J lost 1, with 7 bases in between. This CDR3 is built from 13 residues. Germline-derived CDR1 and CDR2 are SGHRS and YFSETQ. This chain's CDR3 is CASSSTANTEAFF. The DNA for the CDR3 is TGCGCCAGCAGCTCTACAGCGAACACTGAAGCTTTCTTT.

A single count supports this clone. J is TRBJ1-2 and V is TRBV28, with 7 bases lining up with TRBD1. Germline CDR1 is MDHEN and CDR2 is SYDVKM. V trimming: 4 bases; J trimming: 7 bases; junction bases outside the gene matches: 15. The CDR3 length is 16 residues. The CDR3 region is CASSSGDRVPMVGYTF. The CDR3 coding sequence is TGTGCCAGCAGTTCTGGGGACAGAGTACCTATGGTTGGCTACACCTTC.

This rearrangement joins TRBV5-5 to TRBJ1-2; D possibly corresponds to TRBD1 (6 bases). CDR1 SGHKS and CDR2 YYEKEE come from the germline V gene (reference sequence). The CDR3 consists of 14 residues. The V end was cut by 4 bases, the J end by 7 bases, with 17 bases between. The CDR3, as DNA: TGTGCCAGCAGCACAAGGGACAAGCTGCGTGGCTACACCTTC. Its translation: CASSTRDKLRGYTF.

This rearrangement joins TRBV19 to TRBJ2-7; possible D gene TRBD2, 6 bases. Trimming took 2 bases from V and 7 from J, leaving 15 bases between them. The CDR3 is 14 amino acids. The V gene's germline CDR1 is LNHDA and CDR2 SQIVND (reference sequence). CDR3 sequence: CASSIRGRWWEQYF. The CDR3 DNA reads as TGTGCCAGTAGTATAAGAGGGAGGTGGTGGGAGCAGTACTTC.

This rearrangement joins TRBV27 to TRBJ1-2; D is ambiguous. Trimming cost V 2 bases and J 1 base, with 5 bases left between them. The CDR3 is made up of 13 amino acids. Germline CDR1 is MNHEY and CDR2 is SMNVEV (reference sequence). The CDR3 DNA reads TGTGCCAGCAGTTTACACAGTAACTATGGCTACACCTTC. Amino acids: CASSLHSNYGYTF.

The V call is TRBV6-5, the J call TRBJ2-7, with a possible D match to TRBD2 (5 bases). The germline gives CDR1 MNHEY, CDR2 SVGAGI. The CDR3 spans 14 residues. Trimming stripped 6 bases from V and 7 bases from J, with 19 bases between. The CDR3 sequence: CASRVTRSTGEQYF. The CDR3 DNA sequence: TGTGCCAGCAGGGTGACACGTAGCACGGGGGAGCAGTACTTC.

The chain employs TRBV7-9 and TRBJ2-5, with D possibly TRBD2 on 5 matching bases. Trimming removed 5 bases from V and 4 bases from J, with 20 bases in between. Germline V gene data show CDR1 as SEHNR and CDR2 as FQNEAQ (reference sequence). The CDR3 totals 16 residues. The CDR3, as DNA: TGTGCCAGCAGCCTAGACCGGGCCCACCGGGGAGAGACCCAGTACTTC. It yields the protein CASSLDRAHRGETQYF.